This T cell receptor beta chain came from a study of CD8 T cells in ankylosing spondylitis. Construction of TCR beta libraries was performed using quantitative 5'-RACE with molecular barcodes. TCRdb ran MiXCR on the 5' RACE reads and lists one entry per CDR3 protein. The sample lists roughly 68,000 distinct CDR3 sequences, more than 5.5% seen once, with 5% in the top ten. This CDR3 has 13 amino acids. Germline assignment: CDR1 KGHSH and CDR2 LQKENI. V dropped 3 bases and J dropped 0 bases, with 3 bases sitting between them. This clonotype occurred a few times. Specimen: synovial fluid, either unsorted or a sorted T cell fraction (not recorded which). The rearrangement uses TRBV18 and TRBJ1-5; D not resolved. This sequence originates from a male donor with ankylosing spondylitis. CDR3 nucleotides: TGTGCCAGCTCACCTACTAGCAATCAGCCCCAGCATTTT. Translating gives CASSPTSNQPQHF. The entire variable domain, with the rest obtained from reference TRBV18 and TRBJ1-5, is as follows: NAGVMQNPRHLVRRRGQEARLRCSPMKGHSHVYWYRQLPEEGLKFMVYLQKENIIDESGMPKERFSAEFPKEGPSILRIQQVVRGDSAAYFCASSPTSNQPQHFGDGTRLSIL.